In this sample, the clone carrying this T cell receptor beta chain turned up many times. Its antigen is as yet unknown. The sample belongs to a study of T cells in Graves' hyperthyroidism and ophthalmopathy. TCR beta CDR3 regions were amplified from RNA transcripts. RT-PCR in the first round (using the HTBI primer set) targeted the TCR CDR3. MiXCR, applied by TCRdb to the multiplex PCR reads, yields one record per CDR3 protein. The table shows approximately 380,000 distinct CDR3 sequences, with approximately 20% occurring only once. General observations from the study: Prediction of ophthalmopathy progression came a median approximately 6.6 months pre-onset.

Germline CDR1 reads SGHAT; CDR2 reads FQNNGV. The CDR3 spans 16 residues. The V and J ends lost 1 base and 6 bases respectively, with 15 bases between them. The chain employs TRBV11-2 and TRBJ2-2, with D possibly matching TRBD2 (6 bases). The TCR comes from a woman aged 18-29 years with Graves' hyperthyroidism. Input material: blood. The CDR3 coding sequence is TGTGCCAGCAGCTTAGTCCGGGGGTCTAGGTCCGGGGAGCTGTTTTTT. Encoded protein: CASSLVRGSRSGELFF.